One sample yielded the 6 T cell receptor beta chains listed below, sequenced in a study of shared clonotypes between healthy human individuals. Repertoires were generated with immunoSEQ multiplex PCR, while TCRdb's copy carries only in-frame clones and drops some. Among roughly 680,000 clones listed, approximately 72% were seen once. The sample consisted of memory CD4+ T cells sorted from blood. As to subset: CD45RA-negative fraction. All receptors derive from a woman between 25 and 40 years old in good health.

J is TRBJ1-1 and V is TRBV10-2, with TRBD1 matching over 7 bases. Trimming took 5 bases from V and 4 from J; bases not matched to a gene: 7. Germline CDR1 is WSHSY and CDR2 is SAAADI. The CDR3 sequence is 14 residues long. The chain's CDR3 is CASSTQGRATEAFF. Here the CDR3 DNA reads TGCGCCAGCAGTACACAGGGGCGGGCCACTGAAGCTTTCTTT.

The V gene is TRBV29-1, the J gene TRBJ1-1, with 8 bases aligning to TRBD1. The germline CDR1 and CDR2 sequences are SQVTM and ANQGSEA. This CDR3 contains 11 residues. Trimming took 6 bases from V and 7 from J; bases not matched to a gene: 4. In nucleotides, the CDR3 is TGCAGCGTCTACAGGGGGGATGAAGCTTTCTTT. This sequence encodes CSVYRGDEAFF.

The sample holds many counts of this clone. The genes are TRBV23-1 and TRBJ1-1; D possibly corresponds to TRBD1 (6 bases). TRBV23-1 qualifies as an ORF whose function is uncertain. The ends were cut back, 4 bases at V and 3 bases at J, with 18 bases in the middle. The CDR3 totals 16 residues. CDR3 sequence reads: CASSREGHESDTEAFF. CDR3 sequence (DNA): TGCGCCAGCAGTCGCGAGGGACACGAGTCGGACACTGAAGCTTTCTTT.

This sequence joins TRBV9 and TRBJ2-1; TRBD2 is a possible D gene (6 bases). Germline V CDR1 and CDR2: SGDLS, YYNGEE. The CDR3 runs to 17 residues. The germline V and J ends were trimmed by 0 bases and 4 bases, with 17 bases remaining between them. CDR3 in amino acids: CASSVVGGSGRYNEQFF. In nucleotides, the CDR3 is TGTGCCAGCAGCGTAGTTGGGGGGAGCGGTAGGTACAATGAGCAGTTCTTC. The full variable domain, rest sourced from reference TRBV9 and TRBJ2-1, is DSGVTQTPKHLITATGQRVTLRCSPRSGDLSVYWYQQSLDQGLQFLIQYYNGEERAKGNILERFSAQQFPDLHSELNLSSLELGDSALYFCASSVVGGSGRYNEQFFGPGTRLTVL.

V usage is TRBV28 and J usage is TRBJ1-4; possible D gene TRBD1, 5 bases. The V end was cut by 8 bases, the J end by 7 bases, with 17 bases between. Germline CDR1 is MDHEN and CDR2 is SYDVKM. This CDR3 is 14 amino acids long. The CDR3 DNA sequence: TGTGCCAGCGGGGCTCCCGCGGGCGTTGAAAAACTGTTTTTT. Protein: CASGAPAGVEKLFF.

This clone was seen ten or more times. The chain uses TRBV6-5 and TRBJ2-7; TRBD2 might be the D (6 bases). Germline CDR1 reads MNHEY; CDR2 reads SVGAGI. The CDR3 has 15 amino acids. With 5 bases removed from V and 5 bases from J, the gap between germline ends came to 19 bases. The CDR3 sequence: CASSPGVAAVNEQYF. CDR3 in DNA: TGTGCCAGCAGTCCCGGGGTAGCGGCAGTCAACGAGCAGTACTTC.